Shown below are 9 T cell receptor beta chains from a single sample sequenced in a study of blood T cell repertoires in COVID-19 (dated by TCRdb to the early 2020s). The library was prepared using the immunoSEQ multiplex PCR assay. TCRdb carries this immuneACCESS record with in-frame sequences only. Its versions omit some clonotypes, under half of them owing to an unresolved V gene in the studies checked, with the rest unexplained. The sample profile shows a few hundred thousand clones; 70% to 85% of them were found once. In total, the top ten clones hold more than 1.2% of the sample. The sequenced sample was peripheral blood. The source is a woman aged 40-49 years who had recovered from COVID-19.

V gene TRBV7-3 combines with J gene TRBJ2-2, with a possible D match to TRBD1 (5 bases). There are 15 residues in the CDR3. V was clipped by 3 bases and J by 0 bases, with 8 bases between them. CDR1 and CDR2 (germline): SGHTA, FQGTGA. This CDR3 is CASSLQGANTGELFF. Written as DNA, the CDR3 is TGTGCCAGCAGCTTGCAGGGCGCGAACACCGGGGAGCTGTTTTTT. Using reference TRBV7-3 and TRBJ2-2 for the parts outside the CDR3, the full variable domain is GAGVSQTPSNKVTEKGKYVELRCDPISGHTALYWYRQSLGQGPEFLIYFQGTGAADDSGLPNDRFFAVRPEGSVSTLKIQRTERGDSAVYLCASSLQGANTGELFFGEGSRLTVL.

V gene TRBV6-2 or TRBV6-3 combines with J gene TRBJ2-5; D might be TRBD2 (6 bases). The V end lost 6 bases, the J end lost 5 bases, and 19 bases lay between the germline ends. The CDR3 spans 15 residues. Germline V gives CDR1 MNHEY, CDR2 SVGEGT. CDR3 nucleotides: TGTGCCAGCAGCCGGATTCCGACAAGCGGGGAGACCCAGTACTTC. Translated: CASSRIPTSGETQYF.

This clone has more than one count but fewer than ten. The chain joins TRBV9 to TRBJ1-4; no firm D call. CDR3 length: 14 residues. The germline gives CDR1 SGDLS, CDR2 YYNGEE. The V and J ends lost 3 bases and 5 bases respectively, with 11 bases between them. Here the CDR3 DNA reads TGTGCCAGCAGCGGACGAGCGGCGAATGAAAAACTGTTTTTT. It is translated as CASSGRAANEKLFF. Based on the CDR3 plus reference TRBV9 and TRBJ1-4, the full variable domain is DSGVTQTPKHLITATGQRVTLRCSPRSGDLSVYWYQQSLDQGLQFLIQYYNGEERAKGNILERFSAQQFPDLHSELNLSSLELGDSALYFCASSGRAANEKLFFGSGTQLSVL.

CDR3 sequence (DNA): TGTGCCTGGAGTGGTCAGGGAGGAAACACCATATATTTT. Encoded protein: CAWSGQGGNTIYF. The chain uses TRBV30 and TRBJ1-3; possibly TRBD1 for D (5 bases). The length of the CDR3 is 13 residues. Germline CDR1 and CDR2: GTSNPN and SVGIG (reference sequence). With 1 base removed from V and 4 bases from J, the gap between germline ends came to 8 bases.

This clone was seen only a few times. The chain links TRBV7-9 to TRBJ2-7; 10 nucleotides align to TRBD2. V shed 1 base and J 3 bases; nucleotides not matched to a gene: 6. Looked up from germline, CDR1 is SEHNR and CDR2 is FQNEAQ (reference sequence). The CDR3 is 16 amino acids. DNA of the CDR3: TGTGCCAGCAGCTTAGGGGGACTAGCGAAGAACTACGAGCAGTACTTC. The encoded protein is CASSLGGLAKNYEQYF.

The chain combines TRBV7-8 with TRBJ2-7; D might be TRBD2 (6 bases). The V and J ends lost 6 bases and 7 bases respectively, with 19 bases between them. Per the germline V gene, CDR1 is SGHVS and CDR2 is FQNEAQ. The length of the CDR3 is 14 residues. The CDR3 spells CASSPGTGGREQYF. CDR3 nucleotides: TGTGCCAGCAGTCCAGGGACTGGGGGGAGGGAGCAGTACTTC.

This clone was counted once. The CDR3 region is CASRISGGTYNEQFF. The CDR3 nucleotides are TGTGCCAGCAGAATTAGCGGGGGGACCTACAATGAGCAGTTCTTC. The chain combines TRBV27 with TRBJ2-1; 10 nucleotides agree with TRBD2. V lost 6 bases and J lost 2; bases outside the gene matches: 4. The V gene's germline CDR1 is MNHEY and CDR2 SMNVEV (reference sequence). The CDR3 totals 15 residues.

This clone was seen only a few times. The CDR3 region is CASSQDHTGSNTGELFF. The CDR3 DNA follows: TGCGCCAGCAGCCAAGATCACACAGGGTCGAACACCGGGGAGCTGTTTTTT. The chain has TRBV4-3 and TRBJ2-2; perhaps TRBD1 as D (6 bases). V was pared by 0 bases and J by 0 bases, with 11 bases between. The germline V gene has CDR1 LGHNA and CDR2 YSLEER. There are 17 residues in the CDR3.

The chain couples TRBV5-1 to TRBJ2-3, with 9 bases that match TRBD2. The CDR3 length is 16 residues. J gave up 8 bases and V 2 bases, and 12 bases lay outside the gene matches. Germline lookup yields CDR1 SGHRS and CDR2 YFSETQ. CDR3 DNA sequence: TGCGCCAGCAGCTTTTTTGGCGGGGGGGCATCCGGTACGCAGTATTTT. Translating gives CASSFFGGGASGTQYF.